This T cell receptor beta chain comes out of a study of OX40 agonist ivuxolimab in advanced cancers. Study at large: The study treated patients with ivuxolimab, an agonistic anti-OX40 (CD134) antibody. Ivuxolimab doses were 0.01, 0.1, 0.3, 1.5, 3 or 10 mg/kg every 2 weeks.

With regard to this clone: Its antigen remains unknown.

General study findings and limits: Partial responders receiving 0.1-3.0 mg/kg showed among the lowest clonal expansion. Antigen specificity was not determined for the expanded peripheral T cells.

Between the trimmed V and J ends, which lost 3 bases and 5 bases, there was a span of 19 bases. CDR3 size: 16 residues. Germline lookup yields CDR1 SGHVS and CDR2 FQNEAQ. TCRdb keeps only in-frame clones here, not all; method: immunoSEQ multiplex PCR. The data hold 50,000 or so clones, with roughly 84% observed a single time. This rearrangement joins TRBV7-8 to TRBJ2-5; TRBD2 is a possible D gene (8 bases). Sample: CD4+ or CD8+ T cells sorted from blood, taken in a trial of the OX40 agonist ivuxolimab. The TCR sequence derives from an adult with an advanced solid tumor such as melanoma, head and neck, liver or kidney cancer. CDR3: CASSLSGGSGGETQYF. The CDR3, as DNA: TGTGCCAGCAGCTTGAGCGGGGGCTCAGGGGGGGAGACCCAGTACTTC.